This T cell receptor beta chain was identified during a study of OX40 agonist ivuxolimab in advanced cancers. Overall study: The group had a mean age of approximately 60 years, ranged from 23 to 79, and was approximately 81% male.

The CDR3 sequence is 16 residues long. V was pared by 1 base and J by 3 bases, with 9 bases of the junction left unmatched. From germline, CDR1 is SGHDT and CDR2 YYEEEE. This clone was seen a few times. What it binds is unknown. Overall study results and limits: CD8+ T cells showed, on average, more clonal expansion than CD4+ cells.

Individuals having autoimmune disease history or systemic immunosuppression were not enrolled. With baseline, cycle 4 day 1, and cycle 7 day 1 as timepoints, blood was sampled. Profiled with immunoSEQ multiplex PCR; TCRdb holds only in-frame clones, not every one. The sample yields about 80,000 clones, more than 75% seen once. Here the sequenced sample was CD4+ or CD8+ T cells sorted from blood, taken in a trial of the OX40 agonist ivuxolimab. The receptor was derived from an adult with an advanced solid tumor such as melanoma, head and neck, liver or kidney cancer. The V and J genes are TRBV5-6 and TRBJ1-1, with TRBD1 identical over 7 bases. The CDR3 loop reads CASSLLTGSIYTEAFF. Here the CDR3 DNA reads TGTGCCAGCAGCTTGTTGACAGGGAGTATCTACACTGAAGCTTTCTTT.